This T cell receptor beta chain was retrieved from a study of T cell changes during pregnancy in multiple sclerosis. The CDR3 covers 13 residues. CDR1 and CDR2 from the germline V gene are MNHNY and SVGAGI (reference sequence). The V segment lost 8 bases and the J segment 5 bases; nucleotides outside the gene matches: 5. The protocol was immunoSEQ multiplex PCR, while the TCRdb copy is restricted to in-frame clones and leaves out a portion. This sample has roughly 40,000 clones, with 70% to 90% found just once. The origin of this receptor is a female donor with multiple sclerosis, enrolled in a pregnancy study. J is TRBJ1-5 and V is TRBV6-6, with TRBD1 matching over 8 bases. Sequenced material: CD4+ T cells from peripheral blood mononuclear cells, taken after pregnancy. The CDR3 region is CASAGQGDQPQHF. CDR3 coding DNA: TGTGCCAGCGCAGGACAGGGCGATCAGCCCCAGCATTTT.